This T cell receptor beta chain stems from a study of spatial heterogeneity in lung cancer. Points from the study as a whole: Tracking of tumor mutation counts was seen in expanded intratumoral alpha and beta TCR counts.

Time point in this sample: sample taken at primary tumor resection. The CDR3 has 13 amino acids. Trimming removed 6 bases from V and 6 bases from J; junction bases left unmatched: 5. Germline CDR1 MDHEN, CDR2 SYDVKM. TCRdb recomputed calls from the 5' RACE reads with MiXCR, one row per CDR3 protein. The table lists 25,000 to 30,000 distinct CDR3 sequences, approximately 6.5% of them singletons. This clonotype was recorded at least ten times. Its cognate antigen is unknown. The sample in question was lung tumor tissue, obtained at surgery. This chain links TRBV28 with TRBJ2-1; 7 nucleotides match TRBD1. The receptor was isolated from a male donor with early-stage non-small cell lung cancer. The CDR3 DNA reads TGTGCCAGCAGCCCATGGACAGGCAATGAGCAGTTCTTC. The encoded protein is CASSPWTGNEQFF.